These 14 T cell receptor beta chains were all obtained from the same sample, sequenced in a study of T cells in Graves' hyperthyroidism and ophthalmopathy (dated by TCRdb to about 2019). The library was generated by multiplex PCR. Sequencing took place on an Illumina HiSeq 2000. Amplification of TCR beta CDR3 regions was carried out from RNA transcripts. The first round of RT-PCR for the TCR CDR3 was performed with the HTBI primer set and the Qiagen OneStep RT-PCR kit. TCRdb took the public reads, trimmed them with fastp at Q25, ran MiXCR for clone calling and kept in-frame beta chains. All rows with the same CDR3 protein become a single entry with the most common DNA and genes. The sample profile shows about 350,000 distinct CDR3 sequences; roughly 15% of them were found once. The ten largest clones take up approximately 19% of the sample. What was sequenced was blood. The receptor source for this set is a woman aged 55-75 years with Graves' ophthalmopathy.

V gene TRBV12-3 or TRBV12-4 combines with J gene TRBJ2-1, with D perhaps given as TRBD1 or TRBD2 (5 bases each). Trimming stripped 3 bases from V and 1 base from J, with 10 bases between. This CDR3 has 15 amino acids. This chain's CDR3 is CASSLSGTSYNEQFF. Here the CDR3 DNA reads TGTGCCAGCAGTTTGTCAGGGACGTCCTACAATGAGCAGTTCTTC.

This chain joins TRBV28 and TRBJ1-6, with TRBD1 as a possible D gene (5 bases). This CDR3 contains 14 residues. V was trimmed by 6 bases and J by 7 bases, leaving 13 bases between them. In germline, CDR1 is MDHEN, CDR2 SYDVKM. In nucleotides, the CDR3 is TGTGCCAGCAGCCTCTTGTCAGGGAATTCACCCCTCCACTTT. This translates into CASSLLSGNSPLHF.

This clonotype was recorded many times. The V gene is TRBV6-5, the J gene TRBJ2-2, with 11 bases identical to TRBD1. This CDR3 is built from 18 residues. V was pared by 2 bases and J by 3 bases, with 8 bases of the junction left unmatched. The germline V gene has CDR1 MNHEY and CDR2 SVGAGI. The CDR3 is CASSYIPRDRGYTGELFF. CDR3 in DNA: TGTGCCAGCAGTTACATCCCCCGGGACAGGGGGTACACCGGGGAGCTGTTTTTT.

V and J are TRBV19 and TRBJ2-7; D is perhaps TRBD2 (5 bases). CDR3 length: 15 amino acids. With 3 bases removed from V and 0 bases from J, the gap between germline ends came to 12 bases. Germline V gives CDR1 LNHDA, CDR2 SQIVND (reference sequence). The CDR3 sequence: CASSMAADRSYEQYF. For the CDR3, the DNA is TGTGCCAGTAGTATGGCAGCGGACCGCTCCTACGAGCAGTACTTC.

In its sample, this clonotype was seen many times. This chain joins TRBV30 and TRBJ2-2, with D unresolved. Germline-derived CDR1 and CDR2 are GTSNPN and SVGIG (reference sequence). V lost 3 bases and J lost 3, with 2 bases in between. The CDR3 has 11 amino acids. CDR3: CAWSDTGELFF. The CDR3 DNA is TGTGCCTGGAGCGACACCGGGGAGCTGTTTTTT.

V gene TRBV19 combines with J gene TRBJ2-2; the D call may be TRBD1 or TRBD2 (5 bases each). Germline V gives CDR1 LNHDA, CDR2 SQIVND (reference sequence). The V and J ends lost 3 bases and 0 bases respectively, with 11 bases between them. This CDR3 region has 16 residues. CDR3 DNA sequence: TGTGCCAGTAGTATCGGGTGGGGGACGAACACCGGGGAGCTGTTTTTT. As protein: CASSIGWGTNTGELFF.

This clonotype showed up many times. The DNA of the CDR3 is TGTGCCAGCAGTCCGTCTAGTACATCCTACGAGCAGTACTTC. This gives the protein CASSPSSTSYEQYF. V and J are TRBV28 and TRBJ2-7; no clear D gene. The CDR3 consists of 14 residues. Trimming left V 5 bases short and J 1 base short, with 12 bases between. In germline, CDR1 is MDHEN, CDR2 SYDVKM.

This clonotype was observed a handful of times. The chain recombines TRBV9 with TRBJ2-7, with 8 bases lining up with TRBD1. Per the germline V gene, CDR1 is SGDLS and CDR2 is YYNGEE. The CDR3 length is 12 residues. V trimming: 3 bases; J trimming: 6 bases; junction bases outside the gene matches: 2. In DNA form, the CDR3 reads TGTGCCAGCAGCGCGACAGGGGCCGAGCAGTACTTC. Translating gives CASSATGAEQYF. The entire variable domain, with the rest obtained from reference TRBV9 and TRBJ2-7, is as follows: DSGVTQTPKHLITATGQRVTLRCSPRSGDLSVYWYQQSLDQGLQFLIQYYNGEERAKGNILERFSAQQFPDLHSELNLSSLELGDSALYFCASSATGAEQYFGPGTRLTVT.

The chain has TRBV3-1 and TRBJ2-5; D unresolved. Trimming cost V 1 base and J 7 bases, with 7 bases left between them. CDR1 and CDR2 (germline): LGHDT, YNNKEL (reference sequence). There are 12 residues in the CDR3. CDR3 nucleotide sequence: TGTGCCAGCAGCCAAGTCGGCGGGACCCAGTACTTC. Protein sequence: CASSQVGGTQYF.

This clonotype appeared many times. The V and J genes are TRBV28 and TRBJ1-2; weak D call: TRBD1 (5 bases). This CDR3 region has 15 residues. From germline, CDR1 is MDHEN and CDR2 SYDVKM. The V end lost 8 bases, the J end lost 5 bases, and 21 bases lay between the germline ends. CDR3 nucleotides: TGTGCCAGCTCCCCCCCCGGGGGAAGGGGATATGGCTACACCTTC. This translates into CASSPPGGRGYGYTF.

This clonotype was counted between two and nine times. The V and J genes are TRBV28 and TRBJ2-3; D perhaps matches TRBD1 (5 bases). Trimming removed 5 bases at V and 0 bases at J, with 15 bases between. This CDR3 contains 16 residues. The germline gives CDR1 MDHEN, CDR2 SYDVKM. The CDR3 DNA reads TGTGCCAGCAGTACTCGGACAACACTCAGCACAGATACGCAGTATTTT. It specifies CASSTRTTLSTDTQYF. Variable domain in full (rest from reference TRBV28 and TRBJ2-3): DVKVTQSSRYLVKRTGEKVFLECVQDMDHENMFWYRQDPGLGLRLIYFSYDVKMKEKGDIPEGYSVSREKKERFSLILESASTNQTSMYLCASSTRTTLSTDTQYFGPGTRLTVL.

The chain is built from TRBV9 and TRBJ1-2, with D maybe TRBD1 (5 bases). V shed 4 bases and J shed 0 bases, with 13 bases lying between them. CDR3 length: 15 residues. Per the germline V gene, CDR1 is SGDLS and CDR2 is YYNGEE. The CDR3 nucleotides read TGTGCCAGCAGCCCCTCCGGGGGGGCTAACTATGGCTACACCTTC. Encoded protein: CASSPSGGANYGYTF.

This clonotype was seen at least ten times. The V call is TRBV20-1, the J call TRBJ1-1; perhaps TRBD1 as D (5 bases). Germline CDR1 and CDR2: DFQATT and SNEGSKA (reference sequence). This CDR3 contains 12 residues. V lost 4 bases and J lost 11, with 17 bases in between. The CDR3 protein is CSAKISQGPAFF. CDR3 sequence (DNA): TGCAGTGCTAAGATTTCCCAGGGACCGGCTTTCTTT.

This sequence joins TRBV5-1 and TRBJ2-2, with D possibly being TRBD2 (6 bases). CDR3 size: 16 residues. V lost 0 bases and J 0 bases, leaving 9 bases between the germline ends. In germline, CDR1 is SGHRS, CDR2 YFSETQ. Here the CDR3 DNA reads TGCGCCAGCAGCTTGGAATCGGGGGCGAACACCGGGGAGCTGTTTTTT. It yields the protein CASSLESGANTGELFF.